Only a few counts were recorded for the clone carrying this TCR beta chain. This record comes from a study of T cells in Graves' hyperthyroidism and ophthalmopathy. RNA transcripts gave rise to amplified TCR beta CDR3 regions. Carried out on the TCR CDR3, a first-round RT-PCR used the HTBI primer set. Via MiXCR, TCRdb re-called the multiplex PCR reads, giving one row per CDR3 protein. The sample yields approximately 740,000 distinct CDR3 sequences, 14% seen once. Trimming left V 9 bases short and J 2 bases short, with 12 bases between. The CDR3 is made up of 13 amino acids. Germline lookup yields CDR1 LNHDA and CDR2 SQIVND (reference sequence).

The chain has TRBV19 and TRBJ2-3; D might be TRBD1 or TRBD2, each matching 5 bases. The clonotype was recovered from a woman aged 18 to 35 with Graves' hyperthyroidism. Specimen: blood. DNA for the CDR3: TGTGCCAGGGGGGACGCAACCACAGATACGCAGTATTTT. Residues: CARGDATTDTQYF. Full variable domain (outside the CDR3, taken from reference TRBV19 and TRBJ2-3): DGGITQSPKYLFRKEGQNVTLSCEQNLNHDAMYWYRQDPGQGLRLIYYSQIVNDFQKGDIAEGYSVSREKKESFPLTVTSAQKNPTAFYLCARGDATTDTQYFGPGTRLTVL.